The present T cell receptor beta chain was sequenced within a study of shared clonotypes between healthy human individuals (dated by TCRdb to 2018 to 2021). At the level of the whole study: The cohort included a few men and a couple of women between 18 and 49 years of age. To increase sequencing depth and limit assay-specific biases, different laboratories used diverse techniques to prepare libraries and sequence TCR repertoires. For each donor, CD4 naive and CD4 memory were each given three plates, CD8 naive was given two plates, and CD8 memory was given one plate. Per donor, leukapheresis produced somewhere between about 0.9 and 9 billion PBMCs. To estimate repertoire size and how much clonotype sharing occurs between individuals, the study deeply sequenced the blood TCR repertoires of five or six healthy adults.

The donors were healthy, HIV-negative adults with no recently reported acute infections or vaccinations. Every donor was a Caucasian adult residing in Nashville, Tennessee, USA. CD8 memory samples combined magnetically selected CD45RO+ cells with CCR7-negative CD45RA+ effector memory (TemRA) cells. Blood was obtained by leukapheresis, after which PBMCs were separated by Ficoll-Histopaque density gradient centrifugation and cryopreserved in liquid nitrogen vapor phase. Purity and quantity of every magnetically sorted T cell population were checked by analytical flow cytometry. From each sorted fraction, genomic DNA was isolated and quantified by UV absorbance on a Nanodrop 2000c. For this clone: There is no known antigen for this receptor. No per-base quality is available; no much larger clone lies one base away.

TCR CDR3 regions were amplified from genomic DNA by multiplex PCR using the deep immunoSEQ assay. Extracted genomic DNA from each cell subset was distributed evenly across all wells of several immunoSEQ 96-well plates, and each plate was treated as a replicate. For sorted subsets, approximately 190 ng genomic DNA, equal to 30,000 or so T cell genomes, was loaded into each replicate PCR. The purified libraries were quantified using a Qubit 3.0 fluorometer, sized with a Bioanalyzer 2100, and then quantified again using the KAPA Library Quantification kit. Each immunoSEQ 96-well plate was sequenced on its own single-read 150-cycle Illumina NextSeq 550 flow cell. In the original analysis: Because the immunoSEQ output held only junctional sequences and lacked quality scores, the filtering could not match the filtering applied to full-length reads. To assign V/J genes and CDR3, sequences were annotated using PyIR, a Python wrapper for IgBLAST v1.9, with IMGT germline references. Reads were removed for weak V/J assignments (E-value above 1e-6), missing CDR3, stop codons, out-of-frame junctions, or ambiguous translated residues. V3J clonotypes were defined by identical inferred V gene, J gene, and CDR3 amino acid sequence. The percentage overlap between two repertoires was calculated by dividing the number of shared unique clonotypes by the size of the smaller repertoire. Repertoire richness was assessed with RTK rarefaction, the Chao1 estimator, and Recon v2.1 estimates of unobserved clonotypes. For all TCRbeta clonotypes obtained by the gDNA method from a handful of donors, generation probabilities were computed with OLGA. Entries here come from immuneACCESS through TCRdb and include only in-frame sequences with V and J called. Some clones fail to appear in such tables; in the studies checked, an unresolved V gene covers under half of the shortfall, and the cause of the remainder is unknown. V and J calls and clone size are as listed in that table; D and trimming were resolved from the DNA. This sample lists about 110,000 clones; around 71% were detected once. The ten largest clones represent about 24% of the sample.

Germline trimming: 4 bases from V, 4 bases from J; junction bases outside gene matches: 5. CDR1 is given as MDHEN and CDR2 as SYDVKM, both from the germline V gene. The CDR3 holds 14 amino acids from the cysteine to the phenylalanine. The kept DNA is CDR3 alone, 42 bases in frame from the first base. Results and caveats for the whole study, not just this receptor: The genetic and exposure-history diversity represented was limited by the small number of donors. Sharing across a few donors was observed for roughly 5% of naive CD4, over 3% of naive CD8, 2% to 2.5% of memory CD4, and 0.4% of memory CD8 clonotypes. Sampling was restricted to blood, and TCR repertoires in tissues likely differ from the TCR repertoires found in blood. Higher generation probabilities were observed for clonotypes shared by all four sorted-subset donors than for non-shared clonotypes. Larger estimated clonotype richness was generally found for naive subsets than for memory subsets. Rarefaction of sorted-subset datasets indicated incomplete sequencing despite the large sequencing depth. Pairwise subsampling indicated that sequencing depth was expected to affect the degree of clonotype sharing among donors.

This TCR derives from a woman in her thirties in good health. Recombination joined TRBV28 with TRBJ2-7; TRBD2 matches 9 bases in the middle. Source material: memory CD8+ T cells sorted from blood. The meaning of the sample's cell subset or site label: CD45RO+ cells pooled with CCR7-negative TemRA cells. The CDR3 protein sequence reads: CASSYAGGSYEQYF. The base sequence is TGTGCCAGCAGTTACGCGGGAGGGAGTTACGAGCAGTACTTC.